Sequencing of this T cell receptor (beta chain) was carried out in a study of blood T cell repertoires in COVID-19. Across the study: Specimens from acute and convalescent COVID-19 originated in the United States, Italy and Spain. T cells, B-cell-depleted T cells, or PBMCs provided the cDNA or gDNA that served as material.

Per the original methods: Counts of nucleated cells, estimated from reference gene primer amplification, were obtained. Some clones are missing from TCRdb's copy, which holds only in-frame ones; the method was immunoSEQ multiplex PCR. The V and J calls and clone size were taken over from that table, and D and trimming were inferred from the DNA. Among tens of thousands of clones listed, 65% to 90% were seen once. The germline V gene encodes CDR1 MNHEY and CDR2 SVGEGT. Deletions cut 5 bases from V and 4 bases from J, with 15 bases between. The CDR3 is made up of 15 amino acids. Sequenced: peripheral blood. The receptor comes from an older man with acute or convalescent COVID-19. The chain combines TRBV6-2 or TRBV6-3 with TRBJ1-3; no reliable D call. CDR3 region: CASSPHGVTGNTIYF. DNA of the CDR3: TGTGCCAGCAGTCCGCACGGGGTGACGGGAAACACCATATATTTT.